This T cell receptor beta chain appears in the sequencing data of a study of memory CD4+ T cells and cytomegalovirus serostatus. In the study overall: Donors were healthy Belgian adults, 9 CMV seropositive and under 30 seronegative.

Overall study results and limits: The CMV-associated TCR signature appears largely within the CD4+ memory repertoire. CMV serostatus prediction reached median AUC approximately 0.96, or 0.89 with US-trained model.

CDR1 is LNHDA, CDR2 SQIVND, per germline (reference sequence). Trimming shortened V by 9 bases and J by 2 bases, and 11 bases separated the two germline ends. This CDR3 comprises 12 residues. The sort gate was single viable CD3+CD4+CD8-CD45RO+ cells for memory CD4+ T cells. Methods used by the authors: After removing out-of-frame reads, around 2 million distinct TCRbeta sequences remained. Profiled with immunoSEQ multiplex PCR; TCRdb holds only in-frame clones, not every one. For V, J and clone size, that table is used; D and trimming come from the DNA. Of about 38,000 clones listed, 65% to 80% are singletons. As concerns this clone: Its antigen is currently unknown.

The source is an adult in good health and CMV-seropositive. The sequencing input was memory CD4+ T cells from blood. The V gene is TRBV19, the J gene TRBJ2-7; D may be TRBD2 (5 bases). Written as DNA, the CDR3 is TGTGCCAGCCCCACCGGGACCTACGAGCAGTACTTC. It translates to CASPTGTYEQYF.